Shown below are 20 T cell receptor beta chains from a single sample sequenced in a study of shared clonotypes between healthy human individuals. Assay used: immunoSEQ multiplex PCR; TCRdb lists only in-frame clones, some missing. The sample lists over 2 million clones, 85% to 95% occurring once. The sequenced material came from naive CD4+ T cells from PBMCs. Subset specified: CD45RA+ positively selected. The receptor source for this set is a man between 18 and 35 years old in good health. Some clones in this sample may be carry-over from other donors' samples.

This clone was observed a few times. The chain employs TRBV10-3 and TRBJ1-1; maybe TRBD1 (5 bases). The CDR3 sequence is 14 residues long. Deletions cut 0 bases from V and 10 bases from J, with 15 bases between. Germline lookup yields CDR1 ENHRY and CDR2 SYGVKD. CDR3 coding DNA: TGTGCCATCAGTGAGTCTGTGGGGACTACGGTAGCTTTCTTT. Its protein product is CAISESVGTTVAFF.

The chain has TRBV7-6 and TRBJ2-5; TRBD2 might be the D (5 bases). The CDR3 is made up of 12 amino acids. Germline-derived CDR1 and CDR2 are SGHVS and FNYEAQ. V was trimmed by 5 bases and J by 5 bases, leaving 9 bases between them. Here the CDR3 reads CASSTRAETQYF. As DNA, the CDR3 is TGTGCCAGCAGCACGAGGGCCGAGACCCAGTACTTC.

J is TRBJ1-2 and V is TRBV7-2; D gene ambiguous. Per germline, CDR1 SGHTA and CDR2 FQGNSA. The CDR3 spans 14 residues. Deletions cut 3 bases from V and 1 base from J, with 9 bases between. The CDR3 is CASSLDGRNYGYTF. CDR3 in DNA: TGTGCCAGCAGCTTGGACGGCCGTAACTATGGCTACACCTTC.

This clone was observed a single time. The chain links TRBV7-3 to TRBJ2-1; TRBD2 is a possible D gene (6 bases). Trimming removed 2 bases at V and 6 bases at J, with 8 bases between. The CDR3 is made up of 13 amino acids. From germline, CDR1 is SGHTA and CDR2 FQGTGA. The CDR3 DNA reads TGTGCCAGCAGCTTACAGCGGGCCAATGAGCAGTTCTTC. Translating it yields CASSLQRANEQFF.

The V gene is TRBV14, the J gene TRBJ2-1; possibly TRBD2 for D (5 bases). The germline gives CDR1 SGHDN, CDR2 FVKESK. The CDR3 runs 13 residues. Deletions cut 0 bases from V and 10 bases from J, with 10 bases between. The CDR3 DNA is TGTGCCAGCAGCCAAGACGCTCCGGGGGAGCAGTTCTTC. Its protein is CASSQDAPGEQFF.

The chain combines TRBV9 with TRBJ2-7; TRBD1 aligns across 7 bases. Germline lookup yields CDR1 SGDLS and CDR2 YYNGEE. The junction had 7 bases not matched to a gene; V was cut back by 10 bases and J by 3 bases. The CDR3 length is 12 residues. The DNA of the CDR3 is TGTGCCGGAAGACAGGGAGACTACGAGCAGTACTTC. It codes for CAGRQGDYEQYF.

The J gene is TRBJ2-7, the V gene TRBV6-1, with unresolved D. V lost 8 bases, J lost 2 bases, and 16 bases lay in between. CDR1 and CDR2 from the germline V gene are MNHNS and SASEGT. The CDR3 length is 14 residues. CDR3 in amino acids: CASVEVLGPYEQYF. The DNA of the CDR3 is TGTGCCAGCGTCGAGGTCTTAGGGCCCTACGAGCAGTACTTC.

The chain couples TRBV30 to TRBJ2-3, with D uncertain. This CDR3 is built from 11 residues. Trimming cost V 5 bases and J 2 bases, with 5 bases left between them. Germline V gene lookup returns CDR1 GTSNPN and CDR2 SVGIG (reference sequence). The CDR3 DNA reads as TGTGCCTGGGGATACACAGATACGCAGTATTTT. This gives the protein CAWGYTDTQYF.

The rearrangement uses TRBV11-2 and TRBJ2-5; D is possibly TRBD2 (6 bases). The J call may be mistaken, given a closer DNA end match to TRBJ2-7. Germline CDR1 is SGHAT and CDR2 is FQNNGV. This CDR3 is built from 12 residues. The CDR3: CASSLGGGEQYF. The CDR3 region has the DNA TGTGCCAGCAGCTTGGGGGGTGGCGAGCAGTACTTC.

This chain uses TRBV5-1 with TRBJ2-3, with D perhaps matching TRBD2 (5 bases). CDR3 size: 16 residues. The germline gives CDR1 SGHRS, CDR2 YFSETQ. The germline V and J ends were trimmed by 4 bases and 3 bases, with 18 bases remaining between them. Here the CDR3 reads CASSDPGSFGTDTQYF. CDR3 coding DNA: TGCGCCAGCAGCGACCCGGGATCCTTCGGGACAGATACGCAGTATTTT.

This clone has a single count. V is TRBV28 and J is TRBJ1-4; the D gene is possibly TRBD1 (5 bases). Germline V gives CDR1 MDHEN, CDR2 SYDVKM. Trimming left V 4 bases short and J 6 bases short, with 15 bases between. This CDR3 is built from 15 residues. Here the CDR3 reads CASSSPGSLDEKLFF. The CDR3 coding sequence is TGTGCCAGCAGTTCCCCAGGGTCCCTGGATGAAAAACTGTTTTTT.

The chain recombines TRBV9 with TRBJ2-5, with no clear D. Germline assignment: CDR1 SGDLS and CDR2 YYNGEE. Trimming shortened V by 4 bases and J by 1 base, and 5 bases separated the two germline ends. The CDR3 sequence is 12 residues long. CDR3 bases: TGTGCCAGCAGCCGCGCCCAAGAGACCCAGTACTTC. Its protein product is CASSRAQETQYF. The full variable domain, its missing parts supplied by reference TRBV9 and TRBJ2-5, is DSGVTQTPKHLITATGQRVTLRCSPRSGDLSVYWYQQSLDQGLQFLIQYYNGEERAKGNILERFSAQQFPDLHSELNLSSLELGDSALYFCASSRAQETQYFGPGTRLLVL.

This chain uses TRBV18 with TRBJ1-5; D is uncertain. This CDR3 is built from 16 residues. Germline V CDR1 and CDR2: KGHSH, LQKENI. V was cut by 9 bases and J by 5 bases, with 23 bases left in between. CDR3: CASSPGSRPDYQPQHF. CDR3 nucleotide sequence: TGTGCCAGTTCCCCCGGGTCCAGGCCCGATTATCAGCCCCAGCATTTT. Using reference TRBV18 and TRBJ1-5 for the parts outside the CDR3, the full variable domain is NAGVMQNPRHLVRRRGQEARLRCSPMKGHSHVYWYRQLPEEGLKFMVYLQKENIIDESGMPKERFSAEFPKEGPSILRIQQVVRGDSAAYFCASSPGSRPDYQPQHFGDGTRLSIL.

The CDR3 coding sequence is TGCAGCGTTACGACAGTAGCAACTGAAGCTTTCTTT. This encodes CSVTTVATEAFF. The rearrangement joins TRBV29-1 to TRBJ1-1; perhaps TRBD1 as D (5 bases). Per germline, CDR1 SQVTM and CDR2 ANQGSEA. This CDR3 is 12 amino acids long. The germline V and J ends were trimmed by 5 bases and 5 bases, with 12 bases remaining between them.

The chain employs TRBV5-1 and TRBJ2-7; no reliable D call. V dropped 0 bases and J dropped 2 bases, with 12 bases sitting between them. This CDR3 region has 15 residues. Looked up from germline, CDR1 is SGHRS and CDR2 is YFSETQ. The CDR3 loop reads CASSLAVGSTYEQYF. The CDR3 DNA follows: TGCGCCAGCAGCTTGGCGGTCGGATCGACCTACGAGCAGTACTTC.

The chain employs TRBV6-5 and TRBJ2-5; possible D gene TRBD1, 6 bases. V shed 6 bases and J shed 6 bases, with 11 bases lying between them. The CDR3 runs 12 residues. Germline assignment: CDR1 MNHEY and CDR2 SVGAGI. Written as DNA, the CDR3 is TGTGCCAGCAGCCTTGACAGGAAGACCCAGTACTTC. Translated, it gives CASSLDRKTQYF.

The chain links TRBV11-1 to TRBJ2-6; D gene unclear. V was trimmed by 5 bases and J by 6 bases, leaving 17 bases between them. Germline V gene data show CDR1 as SGHAT and CDR2 as FQDESV (reference sequence). The CDR3 sequence is 16 residues long. The CDR3 is CASSPTKPGSANVLTF. The DNA of the CDR3 is TGTGCCAGCAGCCCTACGAAACCGGGTTCGGCCAACGTCCTGACTTTC.

The CDR3 sequence is CASSQSKATDNTDTQYF. The CDR3 DNA reads as TGCGCCAGCAGTCAATCTAAAGCTACAGATAACACAGATACGCAGTATTTT. The chain joins TRBV23-1 to TRBJ2-3; D ambiguous. TRBV23-1 is an open reading frame, and its role is uncertain. Trimming pared 0 bases from V and 2 bases from J, leaving 15 bases between. The CDR3 loop spans 17 amino acids.

For this clone: Other DNA sequences within the sample encode an identical CDR3. This chain joins TRBV2 and TRBJ2-1; TRBD2 agrees at 11 bases. The trim removed 9 bases at V and 3 bases at J, leaving 1 base unmatched. This CDR3 contains 13 residues. CDR1 is SNHLY, CDR2 FYNNEI, per germline. The CDR3 DNA reads TGTGCCAGTGGGACTAGCGGCTACAATGAGCAGTTCTTC. Residues: CASGTSGYNEQFF.

The chain combines TRBV6-1 with TRBJ2-7, with 7 positions matching TRBD1. CDR1 is MNHNS, CDR2 SASEGT, per germline. This CDR3 is 15 amino acids long. The J segment lost 2 bases and the V segment lost 9 bases, leaving 13 bases of the junction unmatched. The CDR3 DNA sequence: TGTGCCAGTTCGAGCTCTGGGCAGGGGGCCTACGAGCAGTACTTC. Translated: CASSSSGQGAYEQYF.